This T cell receptor (beta chain) was identified during a study of PD-1 blockade in classical Hodgkin lymphoma. Germline V CDR1 and CDR2: SGHVT, SQSDAQ. With V trimmed by 0 bases and J by 7 bases, 14 bases remained unmatched. The CDR3 contains 19 residues. Clones were sequenced by immunoSEQ multiplex PCR, and TCRdb holds only the in-frame ones, with some missing. The data contain about 10,000 clones, 75% of them seen just once; the ten biggest clones take up about 10%. The patients all showed relapse after autologous stem cell transplantation, while their brentuximab vedotin exposure varied. This TCR came from a human donor with classical Hodgkin lymphoma. The chain is built from TRBV7-4 and TRBJ1-4, with 10 bases identical to TRBD1. The specimen was peripheral blood mononuclear cells (PBMCs), collected at baseline. The CDR3 region is CASSLAVVDRGVRLEKLFF. The CDR3 DNA reads as TGTGCCAGCAGCTTAGCCGTAGTGGACAGGGGGGTACGGCTTGAAAAACTGTTTTTT.